Presented here are 27 T cell receptor beta chains from one specimen sequenced in a study of T cell repertoires in cytomegalovirus infection. Using its own MiXCR run on the reads, TCRdb lists one record per CDR3 protein. The repertoire holds about 110,000 distinct CDR3 sequences, about a tenth seen once, with about 32% in the top ten. These TCRs' antigens remain unknown. The sample comprised PBMCs, sequenced either directly or after in vitro stimulation (not recorded which). The source is a human donor in good health (CMV status not recorded). Some clones in this sample may be carry-over from other donors' samples.

This clonotype was found many times. CDR3 nucleotide sequence: TGTGCCAGCAGCTTAAGGTTTAGCACGGACGAGCAGTACGTC. This translates into CASSLRFSTDEQYV. This chain links TRBV11-2 with TRBJ2-7, with unresolved D. This CDR3 has 14 amino acids. Per the germline V gene, CDR1 is SGHAT and CDR2 is FQNNGV. V lost 2 bases and J 5 bases, leaving 13 bases between the germline ends.

This clonotype was observed a handful of times. This rearrangement joins TRBV6-2 or TRBV6-3 to TRBJ2-1; TRBD2 matches at 11 bases. The CDR3 runs to 15 residues. After removal of 6 bases from V and 10 bases from J, the junction contained 11 bases not matched to a gene. Germline V gene data show CDR1 as MNHEY and CDR2 as SVGEGT. The CDR3 region is CASRSTSGSTGEQFF. The CDR3 DNA is TGTGCCAGCAGGAGTACTAGCGGGAGCACGGGAGAGCAGTTCTTC.

This chain uses TRBV25-1 with TRBJ2-7, with a weak D call TRBD1 (6 bases). Trimming stripped 8 bases from V and 4 bases from J, with 9 bases between. This CDR3 is 11 amino acids long. Germline V CDR1 and CDR2: MGHDK, SYGVNS. The CDR3 DNA sequence: TGTGCCAGCCAGGGGTATTACGAGCAGTACTTC. It translates to CASQGYYEQYF.

The DNA for the CDR3 is TGTGCCAGCTCCTCCTGGGAGTTGGGTGGCAATGAGCAGTTCTTC. Its protein product is CASSSWELGGNEQFF. This sequence joins TRBV18 and TRBJ2-1, with D possibly matching TRBD2 (5 bases). This CDR3 is built from 15 residues. Between the trimmed V and J ends, which lost 6 bases and 6 bases, there was a span of 18 bases. CDR1 and CDR2 (germline): KGHSH, LQKENI.

This rearrangement joins TRBV6-2 or TRBV6-3 to TRBJ1-5, with D perhaps TRBD1 (6 bases). The germline gives CDR1 MNHEY, CDR2 SVGEGT. V lost 2 bases and J lost 11, with 13 bases in between. The CDR3 is 13 amino acids. CDR3 sequence: CASSYQQGLAQHF. Written as DNA, the CDR3 is TGTGCCAGCAGTTACCAACAGGGCTTGGCCCAGCATTTT.

Only a few counts were recorded for this clonotype. This chain uses TRBV2 with TRBJ1-1; weak D call: TRBD1 (6 bases). Germline assignment: CDR1 SNHLY and CDR2 FYNNEI. V was clipped by 7 bases and J by 3 bases, with 15 bases between them. This CDR3 spans 14 amino acids. In DNA, the CDR3 is TGTGCCAGCACCGGCGGGGGCGAGTACACTGAAGCTTTCTTT. This codes for CASTGGGEYTEAFF.

This clonotype was recorded at least ten times. The V and J genes are TRBV7-8 and TRBJ2-5; 13 bases agree with TRBD2. This CDR3 is 16 amino acids long. Looked up from germline, CDR1 is SGHVS and CDR2 is FQNEAQ. J gave up 5 bases and V 5 bases, and 8 bases lay outside the gene matches. This CDR3 reads CASSILLAGGGETQYF. CDR3 DNA sequence: TGTGCCAGCAGCATCTTACTAGCGGGAGGGGGGGAGACCCAGTACTTC.

The chain links TRBV3-1 to TRBJ1-1, with a possible D match to TRBD1 (5 bases). Germline lookup yields CDR1 LGHDT and CDR2 YNNKEL (reference sequence). V was cut by 4 bases and J by 1 base, with 10 bases left in between. The length of the CDR3 is 14 residues. CDR3 sequence (DNA): TGTGCCAGCAGCCGGACCGACAGGAACACTGAAGCTTTCTTT. Residues: CASSRTDRNTEAFF.

The rearrangement links TRBV28 to TRBJ2-1; D gene unclear. This CDR3 region has 15 residues. Germline CDR1 and CDR2: MDHEN and SYDVKM. Trimming stripped 8 bases from V and 0 bases from J, with 14 bases between. Here the CDR3 reads CASRPDTSSYNEQFF. As DNA, the CDR3 is TGTGCCAGCCGGCCCGACACAAGCTCCTACAATGAGCAGTTCTTC.

This clonotype was observed at least ten times. The chain combines TRBV11-3 with TRBJ2-1; 11 nucleotides match TRBD2. Unmatched junction bases numbered 10, after V lost 8 bases and J lost 10 bases. Germline lookup yields CDR1 SGHNT and CDR2 YENEEA. CDR3 length equals 14 residues. The CDR3 coding sequence is TGTGCCAGCGGCGGGCTAGCGGGGGGCGGCGAGCAGTTCTTC. Translated: CASGGLAGGGEQFF.

This clonotype was picked up many times. The chain employs TRBV27 and TRBJ1-2, with 7 bases identical to TRBD1. The trim removed 5 bases at V and 3 bases at J, leaving 6 bases unmatched. This CDR3 has 14 residues. Germline-derived CDR1 and CDR2 are MNHEY and SMNVEV (reference sequence). CDR3 sequence: CASSIRDRDYGYTF. DNA of the CDR3: TGTGCCAGCAGTATCCGGGACAGAGACTATGGCTACACCTTC.

In its sample, this clonotype was seen a few times. The V and J genes are TRBV5-1 and TRBJ2-5; D uncertain. Germline V gene sequence: CDR1 SGHRS, CDR2 YFSETQ. V shed 4 bases and J shed 0 bases, with 7 bases lying between them. The CDR3 totals 13 residues. This CDR3 reads CASSGPDQETQYF. Written as DNA, the CDR3 is TGCGCCAGCAGCGGGCCAGACCAAGAGACCCAGTACTTC.

This clonotype was detected many times. The chain is built from TRBV5-4 and TRBJ2-1; 13 positions match TRBD2. The CDR3 length is 14 residues. V dropped 3 bases and J dropped 10; count of bases not matched to a gene: 4. Germline CDR1 reads SGHNT; CDR2 reads YYREEE (reference sequence). The chain's CDR3 is CASSSGLAGEEQFF. CDR3 sequence (DNA): TGTGCCAGCAGCTCCGGACTAGCGGGAGAGGAGCAGTTCTTC.

The chain employs TRBV4-1 and TRBJ2-4; TRBD2 matches at 8 bases. The junction had 2 bases not matched to a gene; V was cut back by 4 bases and J by 0 bases. Germline V CDR1 and CDR2: MGHRA, YSYEKL. The CDR3 sequence is 15 residues long. The CDR3 sequence is CASSLSGVAKNIQYF. The CDR3 nucleotides read TGCGCCAGCAGCCTTAGCGGGGTAGCCAAAAACATTCAGTACTTC.

The chain carries TRBV2 and TRBJ2-7, with D perhaps matching TRBD2 (6 bases). CDR3 length equals 15 residues. V lost 2 bases and J 0 bases, leaving 11 bases between the germline ends. The germline gives CDR1 SNHLY, CDR2 FYNNEI. The DNA of the CDR3 is TGTGCCAGCAGTGAATCGGCGGGATCCTCCTACGAGCAGTACGTC. Its translation: CASSESAGSSYEQYV.

This chain connects TRBV5-4 to TRBJ1-2, with a weak D call TRBD1 (6 bases). The V gene lost 6 bases and the J gene lost 4 bases, with 13 bases spanning the gap. The CDR3 consists of 13 residues. Germline CDR1 and CDR2: SGHNT and YYREEE (reference sequence). CDR3 loop: CASKRTALYGYTF. CDR3 coding DNA: TGTGCCAGCAAGAGGACAGCACTCTATGGCTACACCTTC.

This clonotype has only a few counts. The chain employs TRBV24-1 and TRBJ2-1, with 10 bases aligning to TRBD2. The CDR3 runs to 15 residues. The ends lost 9 bases at V and 3 bases at J; junction bases unmatched: 7. CDR1 KGHDR and CDR2 SFDVKD come from the germline V gene. CDR3 sequence reads: CATGGTSGDYNEQFF. CDR3 sequence (DNA): TGTGCCACCGGCGGAACTAGCGGGGACTACAATGAGCAGTTCTTC.

CDR3 DNA sequence: TGTGCCAGCACCAGACAAGACAATGAGCAGTTCTTC. It translates to CASTRQDNEQFF. The chain links TRBV28 to TRBJ2-1; D not certain. Germline assignment: CDR1 MDHEN and CDR2 SYDVKM. V dropped 7 bases and J dropped 5 bases, with 9 bases sitting between them. CDR3 length: 12 residues.

Only a few counts were recorded for this clonotype. The rearrangement joins TRBV7-6 to TRBJ2-7; D is unclear. From germline, CDR1 is SGHVS and CDR2 FNYEAQ. The CDR3 is 12 amino acids. Trimming pared 6 bases from V and 1 base from J, leaving 7 bases between. The CDR3, as DNA: TGTGCCAGCAGTTTGGTGTCCTACGAGCAGTACTTC. Residues: CASSLVSYEQYF.

The chain couples TRBV12-3 or TRBV12-4 to TRBJ1-1; 8 bases fit TRBD1. This CDR3 has 14 amino acids. The junction had 7 bases not matched to a gene; V was cut back by 5 bases and J by 5 bases. The CDR3 bases are TGTGCCAGCAGTCGCGACAGGGGTGGAACTGAAGCTTTCTTT. Protein sequence: CASSRDRGGTEAFF.

This clonotype was detected many times. The chain carries TRBV7-2 and TRBJ1-5, with D possibly TRBD1 on 5 matching bases. The V end lost 5 bases, the J end lost 9 bases, and 11 bases lay between the germline ends. The germline gives CDR1 SGHTA, CDR2 FQGNSA. This CDR3 is built from 12 residues. The CDR3 here is CASSPMGGPQHF. The CDR3 coding sequence is TGTGCCAGCAGCCCCATGGGGGGGCCCCAGCATTTT.

Ten or more counts support this clonotype. J is TRBJ2-2 and V is TRBV4-3, with 8 bases matching TRBD2. Trimming removed 4 bases from V and 0 bases from J; junction bases left unmatched: 10. The CDR3 has 18 residues. CDR1 is LGHNA, CDR2 YSLEER, per germline. The CDR3 bases are TGCGCCAGCAGCCCTAAATTTAGCGGGATGGCGAACACCGGGGAGCTGTTTTTT. Translating it yields CASSPKFSGMANTGELFF.

Only a few counts were recorded for this clonotype. The V gene is TRBV28, the J gene TRBJ1-2; D remains ambiguous. From germline, CDR1 is MDHEN and CDR2 SYDVKM. The CDR3 sequence is 13 residues long. Trimming took 5 bases from V and 0 from J, leaving 7 bases between them. CDR3 DNA: TGTGCCAGCAGTAGAGTTCCTAACTATGGCTACACCTTC. Protein sequence: CASSRVPNYGYTF.

This chain links TRBV7-9 with TRBJ1-5; D gene ambiguous. Germline-derived CDR1 and CDR2 are SEHNR and FQNEAQ (reference sequence). This CDR3 contains 12 residues. Trimming stripped 1 base from V and 6 bases from J, with 4 bases between. CDR3 residues: CASSLGGQPQHF. DNA for the CDR3: TGTGCCAGCAGCTTAGGTGGTCAGCCCCAGCATTTT.

This rearrangement joins TRBV15 to TRBJ1-1; 9 bases map to TRBD1. Germline CDR1 is LNHNV and CDR2 is YYDKDF (reference sequence). The CDR3 consists of 13 residues. Germline trimming cut 6 bases from V and 11 bases from J; bases unmatched to any gene: 10. CDR3 sequence reads: CATRVKGQGDAFF. The CDR3 DNA reads as TGTGCCACCAGGGTAAAGGGACAGGGCGATGCTTTCTTT.

The J gene is TRBJ2-1, the V gene TRBV7-6, with D perhaps TRBD1 (5 bases). V lost 1 base and J lost 9, with 13 bases in between. The CDR3 covers 14 residues. Germline V gene data show CDR1 as SGHVS and CDR2 as FNYEAQ. CDR3 sequence (DNA): TGTGCCAGCAGCTTAGTTTCAGGGATGGCTGAGCAGTTCTTC. Its translation: CASSLVSGMAEQFF.

The chain links TRBV7-2 to TRBJ2-7, with D hard to call. This CDR3 is built from 11 residues. Germline CDR1 reads SGHTA; CDR2 reads FQGNSA. The V and J ends lost 1 base and 11 bases respectively, with 9 bases between them. The CDR3 DNA follows: TGTGCCAGCAGCTTAGATGGCAGTAAGTACTTC. Translating gives CASSLDGSKYF.